The clone carrying this T cell receptor beta chain was recorded at least ten times. The sample originates from a study of neurological immune-mediated disorders. V dropped 5 bases and J dropped 1 base, with 19 bases sitting between them. The CDR3 contains 17 residues. 5'RACE with 10-nucleotide random UMIs produced the cDNA. From the 5' RACE reads, TCRdb called clonotypes with MiXCR, one entry per CDR3 protein. In the table there are roughly 76,000 distinct CDR3 sequences, around 3% of which are singletons. The rearrangement links TRBV12-3 or TRBV12-4 to TRBJ2-3; tentative D call: TRBD1 (6 bases). The sequenced sample consisted of PBMCs. The clonotype originates from a woman between 50 and 59 years old with multiple sclerosis. The CDR3 protein is CASSGKDGQHRTDTQYF. CDR3 nucleotide sequence: TGTGCCAGCAGTGGGAAGGACGGACAGCATCGCACAGATACGCAGTATTTT.